This T cell receptor (beta chain) was documented in a study of blood T cells in healthy people across ages. It was with a sample-barcoded 5' primer and a J-beta primer mix that a second PCR of roughly 7 to 12 cycles was run. One entry per CDR3 protein, called by TCRdb with MiXCR from the 5' RACE reads. The table records 700,000 to 850,000 distinct CDR3 sequences, about 53% of them present only once. As regards this clonotype: One junction end does not reproduce the germline sequence, and a read error may be involved.

The CDR3 spans 16 residues. This receptor was obtained from a man older than 75 in good health. The gene calls are TRBV12-3 or TRBV12-4 and TRBJ2-1; the D is unclear. Sequences were obtained from blood. The CDR3 region has the DNA TGTGCCAGCAGTTTCCTCCCACCAATCGGCTACCATGAGCAGTTCTTC. It yields the protein CASSFLPPIGYHEQFF.